This T cell receptor beta chain was observed in a study of human T cells and chemical hapten exposure. The V gene's germline CDR1 is SGHVS and CDR2 FQNEAQ. Deletions cut 0 bases from V and 3 bases from J, with 6 bases between. CDR3 length: 13 residues. This clonotype was seen a few times. Time point indicated: patch test 1, 2 weeks after DPC sensitization. Described treatment: therapeutic diphenylcyclopropenone sensitization with weekly scalp DPC. Unfractionated whole blood served as the source for total RNA extraction. One entry per CDR3 protein results from TCRdb running MiXCR on the RACE reads. The sample lists about 120,000 distinct CDR3 sequences, roughly 15% occurring once.

Specimen: whole blood, collected in connection with sensitization to the hapten diphenylcyclopropenone (DPC). This chain links TRBV7-8 with TRBJ2-7; possible D gene TRBD1, 6 bases. This TCR was recovered from a young man with alopecia areata. Some clones in this sample may be carry-over from other donors' samples. This chain's CDR3 is CASSLAGHYEQYF. The CDR3 nucleotides are TGTGCCAGCAGCTTAGCGGGACACTACGAGCAGTACTTC.